A selection of T cell receptor beta chains follows, all from one sample in a study of blood T cell repertoires in COVID-19. Sequenced by immunoSEQ multiplex PCR; TCRdb stores in-frame clones only, minus some. The sample has 75,000 to 95,000 clones, around nine tenths seen once. The sample comprised peripheral blood. The receptors stem from a woman aged 55-75 years with COVID-19, enrolled during active disease. CDR3s include the opening cysteine and the closing phenylalanine or tryptophan. The D gene is left open where the match is weak. Not all rows give a size; the values are once, few, many and, for expanded clones, a class.

TRBV6-6	-	-	TRBJ1-6	TGTGCCAGCAGTCGCCTCTCGACATCTCCGGGCGGGTCACCCCTCCACTTT	CASSRLSTSPGGSPLHF
TRBV9	-	-	TRBJ1-1	TGTGCCAGCAGCGATATCGGGTCGAACACTGAAGCTTTCTTT	CASSDIGSNTEAFF
TRBV9	-	TRBD1	TRBJ1-1	TGTGCCAGCAGCCCCCGGACAGGGGTGAACACTGAAGCTTTCTTT	CASSPRTGVNTEAFF
TRBV4-3	few	-	TRBJ2-7	TGCGCCAGCAGCCAGATACAGGGTGGCGAGCAGTACTTC	CASSQIQGGEQYF
TRBV7-2	-	-	TRBJ2-7	TGTGCCAGCAGCTTAGAAGCGGGCCCTTGGGAGCAGTACTTC	CASSLEAGPWEQYF
TRBV4-1	-	TRBD2	TRBJ2-1	TGCGCCAGCAGCCCGAGGACTAGCGGGGTCTACAATGAGCAGTTCTTC	CASSPRTSGVYNEQFF
TRBV7-9	-	-	TRBJ2-7	TGTGCCAGCAGCTCAGACACTTACTCCTACGAGCAGTACTTC	CASSSDTYSYEQYF
TRBV10-2	-	TRBD2	TRBJ2-1	TGCGCCAGCAGCGTTAGCGGGGAACTTTACAATGAGCAGTTCTTC	CASSVSGELYNEQFF
TRBV11-2	-	TRBD1	TRBJ2-2	TGTGCCAGCAGCCTCACAGGGGCAACTTACACCGGGGAGCTGTTTTTT	CASSLTGATYTGELFF
TRBV3-1/TRBV3-2	-	TRBD2	TRBJ2-7	TGTGCCAGCAGCCCACCACCTCTAGCGGGGGGCTACGAGCAGTACTTC	CASSPPPLAGGYEQYF
TRBV12-3/TRBV12-4	-	TRBD1	TRBJ2-7	TGTGCCAGCAGTTTAGGACAGGGCTACGAGCAGTACTTC	CASSLGQGYEQYF
TRBV12-3/TRBV12-4	-	-	TRBJ1-1	TGTGCCAGCAGTTCTCAACTTAACACTGAAGCTTTCTTT	CASSSQLNTEAFF
TRBV2	once	-	TRBJ2-1	TGTGCCAGTGCGACTAGTCTGGTCGTGGAGCAGTTCTTC	CASATSLVVEQFF
TRBV5-1	-	TRBD1	TRBJ1-6	TGCGCCAGCAGCCCAAGCGGGACAGGGGGAGGAAATTCACCCCTCCACTTT	CASSPSGTGGGNSPLHF
TRBV7-2	few	-	TRBJ1-3	TGTGCCAGCAGCCCAACCGGGGACTCTGGAAACACCATATATTTT	CASSPTGDSGNTIYF
TRBV6-5	-	-	TRBJ2-7	TGTGCCAGCAAAATCGGACCAGGGGCCTACGAGCAGTACTTC	CASKIGPGAYEQYF
TRBV2	-	TRBD1	TRBJ1-6	TGTGCCACCCTAGGGCAGGGGGCATGGAATTCACCCCTCCACTTT	CATLGQGAWNSPLHF
TRBV7-9	-	-	TRBJ2-7	TGTGCCAGCAGCTTAGGTTCAACGGAGCTCTCCTACGAGCAGTACTTC	CASSLGSTELSYEQYF
TRBV3-1/TRBV3-2	once	-	TRBJ2-7	TGTGCCAGCAGCCAAGCCCCCTCGGGATCCTACGAGCAGTACTTC	CASSQAPSGSYEQYF
TRBV3-1/TRBV3-2	once	TRBD1	TRBJ1-1	TGTGCCAGCAGCCAAGGGACAGGGTTGAACACTGAAGCTTTCTTT	CASSQGTGLNTEAFF